This T cell receptor (beta chain) emerged from a study of cytomegalovirus exposure and HLA in healthy donors. CDR1 SGDLS and CDR2 YYNGEE come from the germline V gene. Trimming cost V 0 bases and J 0 bases; bases outside gene matches: 0. The CDR3 spans 15 residues. Of note for this clone: Its antigen is undetermined. At the DNA level, this CDR3 is encoded by other sequences in the same sample as well.

Study results and caveats: Later analysis demonstrated an association between a missense DCLRE1C variant and TCR beta V- and J-gene trimming. The classifier, whose performance was assessed in both the original and validation cohorts, reportedly diagnosed cytomegalovirus status with high specificity and sensitivity.

Both 60 Vbeta primers and 13 Jbeta primers went into the PCR. The protocol was immunoSEQ multiplex PCR, while the TCRdb copy is restricted to in-frame clones and leaves out a portion. Of some 130,000 clones detected, approximately 74% appear once; the ten largest clones hold roughly 7.2%. This clonotype was sampled from a male donor in good health and CMV-seronegative. The source material was PBMCs. The gene calls are TRBV9 and TRBJ1-3, with 7 bases lining up with TRBD1. CDR3 amino acids: CASSVGTGSGNTIYF. The CDR3 region has the DNA TGTGCCAGCAGCGTAGGGACAGGCTCTGGAAACACCATATATTTT.